Each of the 16 T cell receptor beta chains below was sequenced from the same sample in a study of T cells in Graves' hyperthyroidism and ophthalmopathy (dated by TCRdb to about 2019). Libraries came from multiplex PCR. TCRdb names Illumina HiSeq 2000 as the instrument used. The TCR beta CDR3 regions were amplified from RNA transcripts. For the first round of RT-PCR on the TCR CDR3, the HTBI primer set was used together with the Qiagen OneStep RT-PCR kit. The public sequencing data were trimmed at Q25 with fastp and processed into clonotypes with MiXCR by TCRdb, which kept only in-frame beta chains. Merged by CDR3 protein, the rows form single entries marked with the most common genes and DNA. The sample has more than 300,000 distinct CDR3 sequences on record, about 18% of them singletons. The ten largest clones capture almost 35% of the sample. Sequencing was carried out using blood. The receptors stem from a woman in her 30s with Graves' hyperthyroidism that later progressed to Graves' ophthalmopathy.

This clonotype showed up many times. The J gene is TRBJ2-1, the V gene TRBV6-1; 10 bases are shared with TRBD2. V shed 2 bases, J shed 5 bases, and the junction held 12 bases outside the gene matches. The CDR3 totals 18 residues. From germline, CDR1 is MNHNS and CDR2 SASEGT. DNA of the CDR3: TGTGCCAGCAGTGAATCGGCTAGCGGGAGATATTTGGACAATGAGCAGTTCTTC. Translated: CASSESASGRYLDNEQFF.

This clonotype was seen many times. V and J are TRBV12-3 or TRBV12-4 and TRBJ1-5; D remains unclear. The CDR3 is made up of 12 amino acids. V was shortened by 3 bases and J by 6 bases, with 6 bases between the two germline ends. CDR3 region: CASSFRLQPQHF. CDR3 sequence (DNA): TGTGCCAGCAGTTTTCGTCTTCAGCCCCAGCATTTT.

The chain carries TRBV27 and TRBJ2-7, with D perhaps TRBD1 (7 bases). Trimming stripped 5 bases from V and 6 bases from J, with 20 bases between. Germline CDR1 is MNHEY and CDR2 is SMNVEV (reference sequence). This CDR3 contains 15 residues. In DNA, the CDR3 is TGTGCCAGCAGTCAGGGGGGCAGATATCCCTCCGAGCAGTACTTC. Encoded protein: CASSQGGRYPSEQYF.

This clonotype was observed at least ten times. V is TRBV29-1 and J is TRBJ2-1; TRBD2 aligns across 7 bases. CDR1 SQVTM and CDR2 ANQGSEA come from the germline V gene. This CDR3 is built from 15 residues. The V and J ends lost 4 bases and 10 bases, in that order; junction bases with no gene match: 16. CDR3 loop: CSVGKPSGAEVEQFF. Here the CDR3 DNA reads TGCAGCGTTGGTAAGCCTAGCGGTGCAGAGGTAGAGCAGTTCTTC.

This clonotype was recorded many times. This chain links TRBV12-3 or TRBV12-4 with TRBJ1-5, with D possibly TRBD1 on 6 matching bases. The germline V and J ends were trimmed by 8 bases and 1 base, with 18 bases remaining between them. The CDR3 covers 16 residues. CDR3 loop: CASSTGYVGSNQPQHF. The CDR3 DNA sequence: TGTGCCAGCTCCACAGGGTACGTCGGGAGCAATCAGCCCCAGCATTTT.

Only a few counts were recorded for this clonotype. The chain combines TRBV24-1 with TRBJ2-1, with 13 bases aligning to TRBD2. With 4 bases clipped from V and 10 bases from J, the junction kept 9 bases outside the gene matches. This CDR3 spans 16 amino acids. Germline V gene lookup returns CDR1 KGHDR and CDR2 SFDVKD. CDR3 DNA sequence: TGTGCCACCAGTGACGAACTAGCGGGAGGGCCGAGGGAGCAGTTCTTC. Its protein product is CATSDELAGGPREQFF.

This clonotype was seen repeatedly, ten times or more. The V and J genes are TRBV15 and TRBJ1-2, with unresolved D. Germline lookup yields CDR1 LNHNV and CDR2 YYDKDF (reference sequence). Trimming removed 4 bases from V and 2 bases from J, with 8 bases in between. The CDR3 contains 13 residues. The CDR3 nucleotides read TGTGCCACCAGCATAGCCATGAACTATGGCTACACCTTC. As protein: CATSIAMNYGYTF.

This clonotype was recorded many times. The rearrangement uses TRBV2 and TRBJ1-2; 8 bases align to TRBD1. The length of the CDR3 is 14 residues. Germline V gene sequence: CDR1 SNHLY, CDR2 FYNNEI. J gave up 4 bases and V 7 bases, and 8 bases lay outside the gene matches. The DNA for the CDR3 is TGTGCCAGCAAGGTGGTGACAGGGGCCTATGGCTACACCTTC. Translation gives CASKVVTGAYGYTF.

This clonotype showed up just a few times. The V and J genes are TRBV4-1 and TRBJ1-2, with D unresolved. V was clipped by 0 bases and J by 2 bases, with 13 bases between them. This CDR3 spans 16 amino acids. Germline CDR1 is MGHRA and CDR2 is YSYEKL. The CDR3 bases are TGCGCCAGCAGCCAAGATCGGACTCACCCAAACTATGGCTACACCTTC. Residues: CASSQDRTHPNYGYTF.

V gene TRBV24-1 combines with J gene TRBJ2-1; 9 bases map to TRBD2. The trim removed 2 bases at V and 3 bases at J, leaving 4 bases unmatched. This CDR3 is built from 16 residues. Looked up from germline, CDR1 is KGHDR and CDR2 is SFDVKD. The CDR3 here is CATSDWASGDYNEQFF. The CDR3 nucleotides are TGTGCCACCAGTGATTGGGCTAGCGGGGACTACAATGAGCAGTTCTTC.

This clonotype came up many times. V usage is TRBV12-3 or TRBV12-4 and J usage is TRBJ1-1; weak D call: TRBD1 (6 bases). This CDR3 region has 12 residues. Deletions cut 3 bases from V and 9 bases from J, with 11 bases between. CDR3 in amino acids: CASSFSDSKAFF. The DNA for the CDR3 is TGTGCCAGCAGTTTTTCGGACAGTAAAGCTTTCTTT.

The chain is built from TRBV10-3 and TRBJ2-2; tentatively, D is TRBD1 (5 bases). Germline V lookup: CDR1 ENHRY, CDR2 SYGVKD. The CDR3 sequence is 17 residues long. V was cut by 4 bases and J by 7 bases, with 22 bases left in between. The CDR3 nucleotides read TGTGCCATCAGTGGGGCTGGGGCGGTGGGCCAGGACGGGGAGCTGTTTTTT. It is translated as CAISGAGAVGQDGELFF.

The chain joins TRBV20-1 to TRBJ2-3, with D unresolved. The CDR3 loop spans 14 amino acids. The germline CDR1 and CDR2 sequences are DFQATT and SNEGSKA (reference sequence). V was pared by 6 bases and J by 0 bases, with 13 bases between. The CDR3 reads CSAAPRYSTDTQYF. DNA for the CDR3: TGCAGTGCAGCCCCCCGCTACAGCACAGATACGCAGTATTTT.

This clonotype was observed at least ten times. The rearrangement joins TRBV5-1 to TRBJ2-7, with D possibly being TRBD1 (6 bases). Looked up from germline, CDR1 is SGHRS and CDR2 is YFSETQ. The length of the CDR3 is 15 residues. V was shortened by 5 bases and J by 5 bases, with 20 bases between the two germline ends. The CDR3 DNA sequence: TGCGCCAGCAGACCGAATACAGGGAACTTAAACGAGCAGTACTTC. This gives the protein CASRPNTGNLNEQYF.

This clonotype occurred many times. The genes are TRBV24-1 and TRBJ2-5, with D tentatively TRBD2 (6 bases). Trimming took off 4 bases at V and 0 bases at J, with 8 bases between the two ends. CDR3 length equals 14 residues. Germline-derived CDR1 and CDR2 are KGHDR and SFDVKD. The CDR3 DNA reads TGTGCCACCAGTGACCTAGCGAACCAAGAGACCCAGTACTTC. Its protein product is CATSDLANQETQYF.

This chain joins TRBV12-3 or TRBV12-4 and TRBJ1-2; 9 nucleotides agree with TRBD1. The CDR3 totals 18 residues. V was clipped by 7 bases and J by 4 bases; unmatched bases: 19. The CDR3 DNA reads TGTGCCAGCACCGAAACTCAGGACAGGGGCACCCCTTCCTATGGCTACACCTTC. This encodes CASTETQDRGTPSYGYTF.